The sample holds a few counts of the clone carrying this TCR beta chain. Its target is unknown. One entry per CDR3 protein, called by TCRdb with MiXCR from the reads. Here the sample spans 900,000 to 950,000 distinct CDR3 sequences, under 40% being singletons. The entry originates in a study of T cell repertoires in cytomegalovirus infection. Turning to the study itself: Recently identified HLA-C-restricted CMV epitopes and well-studied HLA-B-restricted CMV epitopes were used by the study. Matching HLA type, along with CMV infection, was indicated by public TCR beta signatures. Study observations and caveats: The ex vivo response was dominated by HLA-C-restricted CMV-specific TCR beta clonotypes. Using cumulative public TCR beta family frequency, the authors identified those who carried CMV together with the relevant HLA.

Trimming shortened V by 4 bases and J by 9 bases, and 19 bases separated the two germline ends. This CDR3 contains 16 residues. Germline CDR1 and CDR2: MDHEN and SYDVKM. This TCR derives from a human donor in good health (CMV status not recorded). Some clones in this sample may be carry-over from other donors' samples. The genes are TRBV28 and TRBJ1-6; D may be TRBD1 (6 bases). Source: cultured CD8+ T cells from PBMCs, taken from culture after CMV antigen stimulation. DNA of the CDR3: TGTGCCAGCAGTTCCCCGAACAGGGAAGGGGGTTCACCCCTCCACTTT. This sequence encodes CASSSPNREGGSPLHF. Full variable domain (outside the CDR3, taken from reference TRBV28 and TRBJ1-6): DVKVTQSSRYLVKRTGEKVFLECVQDMDHENMFWYRQDPGLGLRLIYFSYDVKMKEKGDIPEGYSVSREKKERFSLILESASTNQTSMYLCASSSPNREGGSPLHFGNGTRLTVT.